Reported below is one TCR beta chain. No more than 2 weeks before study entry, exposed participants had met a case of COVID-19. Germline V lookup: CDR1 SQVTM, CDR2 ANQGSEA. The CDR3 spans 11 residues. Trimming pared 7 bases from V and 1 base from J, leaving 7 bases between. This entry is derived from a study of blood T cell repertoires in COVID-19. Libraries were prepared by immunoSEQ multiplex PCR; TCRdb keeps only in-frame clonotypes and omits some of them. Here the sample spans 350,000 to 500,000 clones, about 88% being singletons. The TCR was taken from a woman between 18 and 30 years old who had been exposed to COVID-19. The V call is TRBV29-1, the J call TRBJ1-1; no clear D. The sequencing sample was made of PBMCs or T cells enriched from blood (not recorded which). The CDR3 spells CSATTNTEAFF. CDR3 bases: TGCAGCGCTACTACGAACACTGAAGCTTTCTTT.